A single sample gave rise to the 13 T cell receptor beta chains below, sequenced in a study of cytomegalovirus exposure and HLA in healthy donors (dated by TCRdb to 2016 to 2017). Receptor amplification or capture employed the immunoSEQ multiplex PCR assay. In TCRdb, the immuneACCESS table is reduced to in-frame sequences with V and J assigned. These tables do not hold every clone; where another copy was compared, an unresolved V gene accounts for under half, and the others remain unexplained. The sample has about 120,000 clones on record, approximately 89% of them singletons. Clones ranked in the top ten supply around 1.8% of the sample. Sequenced input: PBMCs. These receptors were collected from a woman aged 18-29 years in good health and CMV-seronegative.

The rearrangement uses TRBV27 and TRBJ2-1; D remains unclear. With 6 bases removed from V and 2 bases from J, the gap between germline ends came to 11 bases. CDR1 MNHEY and CDR2 SMNVEV come from the germline V gene (reference sequence). The CDR3 is 14 amino acids. The CDR3 loop is CASSLGGTYNEQFF. The CDR3 DNA sequence: TGTGCCAGCAGCCTCGGCGGTACCTACAATGAGCAGTTCTTC.

This chain connects TRBV9 to TRBJ1-6; a weak D match, TRBD1 (5 bases). The CDR3 has 15 amino acids. The germline V gene has CDR1 SGDLS and CDR2 YYNGEE. Trimming pared 0 bases from V and 7 bases from J, leaving 11 bases between. DNA of the CDR3: TGTGCCAGCAGCGTAGGGAGATCAGGGAATTCACCCCTCCACTTT. It yields the protein CASSVGRSGNSPLHF. Full variable domain (outside the CDR3, taken from reference TRBV9 and TRBJ1-6): DSGVTQTPKHLITATGQRVTLRCSPRSGDLSVYWYQQSLDQGLQFLIQYYNGEERAKGNILERFSAQQFPDLHSELNLSSLELGDSALYFCASSVGRSGNSPLHFGNGTRLTVT.

The J gene is TRBJ2-3, the V gene TRBV5-7; the D gene is possibly TRBD2 (5 bases). TRBV5-7 is noted as an ORF with a role that remains uncertain. Between the trimmed V and J ends, which lost 3 bases and 4 bases, there was a span of 18 bases. The CDR3 is made up of 16 amino acids. The CDR3 is CASSCPQSGTADTQYF. The DNA of the CDR3 is TGTGCCAGCAGCTGTCCCCAGAGCGGCACAGCAGATACGCAGTATTTT.

The rearrangement uses TRBV27 and TRBJ2-1; the match to TRBD2 covers 13 bases. The CDR3 has 18 residues. The V segment lost 3 bases and the J segment 4 bases; nucleotides outside the gene matches: 9. Germline V gene sequence: CDR1 MNHEY, CDR2 SMNVEV (reference sequence). In DNA form, the CDR3 reads TGTGCCAGCAGTTTTTCTACCTCACTAGCGGGGGGGTACAATGAGCAGTTCTTC. This codes for CASSFSTSLAGGYNEQFF.

The CDR3 nucleotides read TGTGCCAGCAAATTTACAGGGGTGGGGTCCTATGGCTACACCTTC. It encodes CASKFTGVGSYGYTF. The rearrangement uses TRBV6-5 and TRBJ1-2; 7 nucleotides match TRBD1. Germline V lookup: CDR1 MNHEY, CDR2 SVGAGI. The CDR3 spans 15 residues. The V and J ends lost 7 bases and 4 bases, in that order; junction bases with no gene match: 12.

The CDR3 sequence is CASSDNGQGTDTQYF. CDR3 coding DNA: TGTGCCAGCAGTGATAACGGACAGGGGACAGATACGCAGTATTTT. This sequence joins TRBV6-4 and TRBJ2-3; 9 bases are shared with TRBD1. V lost 3 bases, J lost 3 bases, and 4 bases stayed unmatched. The CDR3 is 15 amino acids. Germline CDR1 is MRHNA and CDR2 is SNTAGT.

This clone was seen a handful of times. V gene TRBV30 combines with J gene TRBJ1-4; possible D gene TRBD1, 5 bases. Deletions cut 7 bases from V and 4 bases from J, with 13 bases between. This CDR3 has 13 residues. Germline V gene lookup returns CDR1 GTSNPN and CDR2 SVGIG (reference sequence). CDR3 in amino acids: CAYHGGNNEKLFF. The CDR3 bases are TGTGCCTACCATGGGGGGAATAATGAAAAACTGTTTTTT.

This clone occurred once. This chain uses TRBV9 with TRBJ1-1; D may be TRBD1 (6 bases). The CDR3 contains 15 residues. Trimming shortened V by 3 bases and J by 5 bases, and 17 bases separated the two germline ends. From germline, CDR1 is SGDLS and CDR2 YYNGEE. CDR3 residues: CASSAIRGSWTEAFF. The CDR3 nucleotides read TGTGCCAGCAGCGCAATCAGGGGATCGTGGACTGAAGCTTTCTTT.

The J gene is TRBJ1-3, the V gene TRBV28, with D uncertain. CDR3 length equals 16 residues. Germline-derived CDR1 and CDR2 are MDHEN and SYDVKM. Trimming took off 8 bases at V and 0 bases at J, with 17 bases between the two ends. The CDR3 DNA reads as TGTGCCAGCGCAGCACAGAGAATTAGCTCTGGAAACACCATATATTTT. Translating it yields CASAAQRISSGNTIYF.

This rearrangement joins TRBV6-5 to TRBJ2-1; D possibly corresponds to TRBD1 (5 bases). V shed 6 bases and J shed 7 bases, with 10 bases lying between them. The CDR3 has 12 amino acids. CDR1 is MNHEY, CDR2 SVGAGI, per germline. Here the CDR3 DNA reads TGTGCCAGCAGACACAGGAATAATGAGCAGTTCTTC. Protein: CASRHRNNEQFF.

The chain couples TRBV19 to TRBJ1-3, with D uncertain. The V end lost 3 bases, the J end lost 0 bases, and 9 bases lay between the germline ends. Germline CDR1 and CDR2: LNHDA and SQIVND (reference sequence). The CDR3 spans 15 residues. The chain's CDR3 is CASSISQFSGNTIYF. Written as DNA, the CDR3 is TGTGCCAGTAGTATCAGTCAGTTCTCTGGAAACACCATATATTTT.

The chain couples TRBV10-1 to TRBJ2-7; 7 bases map to TRBD1. J was trimmed by 9 bases and V by 5 bases; bases with no gene match: 10. The CDR3 sequence is 13 residues long. Germline assignment: CDR1 WNHNN and CDR2 SYGVQD (reference sequence). The CDR3 region has the DNA TGCGCCAGCAGTAGGGACAGCTTTACGAGGCAGTACTTC. Residues: CASSRDSFTRQYF.

V usage is TRBV5-1 and J usage is TRBJ2-7; the D gene is possibly TRBD2 (5 bases). Germline CDR1 and CDR2: SGHRS and YFSETQ. Trimming left V 0 bases short and J 2 bases short, with 12 bases between. The CDR3 consists of 15 residues. In DNA, the CDR3 is TGCGCCAGCAGCTTGGTAGGTAGCGTGGCCTACGAGCAGTACTTC. Translation gives CASSLVGSVAYEQYF.